This T cell receptor (beta chain) appears in the sequencing data of a study of T cells after posttransplantation cyclophosphamide. This clone is medium-sized. Its antigen is unidentified. Points from the study as a whole: Tissue-infiltrating T cells from skin or gut overlapped little with blood T cells. TRB clonality was highly associated with recipient CMV seropositivity and reactivation. Later blood repertoires were often dominated by clones from the donor CD8+ memory compartment.

Libraries were prepared by immunoSEQ multiplex PCR; TCRdb keeps only in-frame clonotypes and omits some of them. This table has 4,500 to 6,000 clones, 73% appearing once. Methotrexate plus calcineurin inhibitor accompanied controls' myeloablative marrow transplants; sampling was 1 year later. Germline lookup yields CDR1 PRHDT and CDR2 FYEKMQ (reference sequence). The CDR3 length is 12 residues. Between the trimmed V and J ends, which lost 6 bases and 5 bases, there was a span of 10 bases. The rearrangement links TRBV13 to TRBJ1-1, with D hard to call. The TCR originated in a female patient between 50 and 60 years old who received an allogeneic stem cell transplant from an unrelated donor, was CMV-positive, and had acute and chronic GVHD. A subset of T cells may come from the graft donor. Sequenced material: PBMCs, taken around 290 days after allogeneic stem cell transplant with calcineurin inhibitor and methotrexate. The CDR3 spells CASRRVRTEAFF. In DNA form, the CDR3 reads TGTGCCAGCAGGCGTGTGAGGACTGAAGCTTTCTTT.